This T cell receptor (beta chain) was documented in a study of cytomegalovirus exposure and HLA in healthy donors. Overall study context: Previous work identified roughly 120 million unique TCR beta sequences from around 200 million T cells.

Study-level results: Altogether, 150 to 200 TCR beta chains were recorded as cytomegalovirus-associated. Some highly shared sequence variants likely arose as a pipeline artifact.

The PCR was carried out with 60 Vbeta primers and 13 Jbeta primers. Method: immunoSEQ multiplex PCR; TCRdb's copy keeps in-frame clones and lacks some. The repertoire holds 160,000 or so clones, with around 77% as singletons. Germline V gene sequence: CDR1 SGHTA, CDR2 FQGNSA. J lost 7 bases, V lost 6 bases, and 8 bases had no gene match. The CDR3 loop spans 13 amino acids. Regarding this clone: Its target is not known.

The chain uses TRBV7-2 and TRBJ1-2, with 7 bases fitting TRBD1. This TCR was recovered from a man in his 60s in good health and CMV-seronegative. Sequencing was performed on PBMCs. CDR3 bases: TGTGCCAGCAGACATCCTACAGGGGCTGGCTACACCTTC. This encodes CASRHPTGAGYTF. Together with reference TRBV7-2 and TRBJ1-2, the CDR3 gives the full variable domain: GAGVSQSPSNKVTEKGKDVELRCDPISGHTALYWYRQSLGQGLEFLIYFQGNSAPDKSGLPSDRFSAERTGGSVSTLTIQRTQQEDSAVYLCASRHPTGAGYTFGSGTRLTVV.